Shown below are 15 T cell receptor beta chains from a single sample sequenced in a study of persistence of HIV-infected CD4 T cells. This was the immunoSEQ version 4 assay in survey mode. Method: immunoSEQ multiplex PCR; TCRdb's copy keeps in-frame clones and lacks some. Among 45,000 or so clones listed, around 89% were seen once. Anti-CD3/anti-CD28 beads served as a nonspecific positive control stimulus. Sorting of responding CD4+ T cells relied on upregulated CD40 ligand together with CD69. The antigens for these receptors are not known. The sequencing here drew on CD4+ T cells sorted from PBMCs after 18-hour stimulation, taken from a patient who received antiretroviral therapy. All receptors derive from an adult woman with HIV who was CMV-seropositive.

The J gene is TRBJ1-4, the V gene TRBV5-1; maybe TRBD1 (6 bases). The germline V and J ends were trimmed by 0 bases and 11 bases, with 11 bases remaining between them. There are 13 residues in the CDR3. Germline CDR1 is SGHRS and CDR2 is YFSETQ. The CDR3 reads CASSLVAGAKLFF. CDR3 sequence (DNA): TGCGCCAGCAGCTTGGTAGCAGGGGCGAAACTGTTTTTT.

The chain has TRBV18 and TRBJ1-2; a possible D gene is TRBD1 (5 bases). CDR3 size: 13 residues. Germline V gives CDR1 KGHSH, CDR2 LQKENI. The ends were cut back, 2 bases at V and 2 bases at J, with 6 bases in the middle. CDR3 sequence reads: CASSPEGNYGYTF. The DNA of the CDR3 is TGTGCCAGCTCACCAGAGGGGAACTATGGCTACACCTTC.

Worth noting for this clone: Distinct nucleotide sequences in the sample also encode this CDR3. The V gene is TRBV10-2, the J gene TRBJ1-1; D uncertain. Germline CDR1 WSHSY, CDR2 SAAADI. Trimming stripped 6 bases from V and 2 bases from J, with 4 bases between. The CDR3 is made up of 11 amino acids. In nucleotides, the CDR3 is TGCGCCAGCAGCCCCAACACTGAAGCTTTCTTT. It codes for CASSPNTEAFF.

The CDR3 here is CASSLERGRVSSEAFF. CDR3 nucleotide sequence: TGTGCCAGCAGCTTGGAAAGGGGGCGCGTCTCGTCTGAAGCTTTCTTT. This chain joins TRBV5-4 and TRBJ1-1; 7 bases map to TRBD1. Germline trimming cut 0 bases from V and 6 bases from J; bases unmatched to any gene: 11. Looked up from germline, CDR1 is SGHNT and CDR2 is YYREEE (reference sequence). There are 16 residues in the CDR3.

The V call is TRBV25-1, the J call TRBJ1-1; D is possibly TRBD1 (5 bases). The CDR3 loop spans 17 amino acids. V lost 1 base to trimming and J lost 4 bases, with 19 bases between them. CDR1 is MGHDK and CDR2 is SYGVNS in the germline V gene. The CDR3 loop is CASSEFGGKGWVTEAFF. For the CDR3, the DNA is TGTGCCAGCAGTGAATTCGGCGGGAAGGGGTGGGTCACTGAAGCTTTCTTT.

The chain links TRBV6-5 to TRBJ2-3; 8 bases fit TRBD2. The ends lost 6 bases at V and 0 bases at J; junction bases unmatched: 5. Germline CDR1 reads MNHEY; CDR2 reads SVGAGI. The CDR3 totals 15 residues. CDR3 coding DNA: TGTGCCAGCAGCTTAGCGGGGTCGAGCACAGATACGCAGTATTTT. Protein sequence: CASSLAGSSTDTQYF.

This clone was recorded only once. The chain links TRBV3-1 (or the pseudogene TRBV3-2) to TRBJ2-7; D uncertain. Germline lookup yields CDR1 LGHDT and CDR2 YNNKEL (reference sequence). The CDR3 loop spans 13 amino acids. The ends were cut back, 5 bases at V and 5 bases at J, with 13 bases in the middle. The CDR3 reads CASSFASRDEQYF. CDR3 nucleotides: TGTGCCAGCAGCTTTGCAAGTAGGGACGAGCAGTACTTC.

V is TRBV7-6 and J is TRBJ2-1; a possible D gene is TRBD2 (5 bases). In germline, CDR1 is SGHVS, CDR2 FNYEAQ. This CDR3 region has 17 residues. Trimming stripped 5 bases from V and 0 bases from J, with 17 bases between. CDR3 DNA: TGTGCCAGCAGCCGAGGAAGGGCGGGTAGCTCCTACAATGAGCAGTTCTTC. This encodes CASSRGRAGSSYNEQFF. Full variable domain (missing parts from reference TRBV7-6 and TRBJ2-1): GAGVSQSPRYKVTKRGQDVALRCDPISGHVSLYWYRQALGQGPEFLTYFNYEAQQDKSGLPNDRFSAERPEGSISTLTIQRTEQRDSAMYRCASSRGRAGSSYNEQFFGPGTRLTVL.

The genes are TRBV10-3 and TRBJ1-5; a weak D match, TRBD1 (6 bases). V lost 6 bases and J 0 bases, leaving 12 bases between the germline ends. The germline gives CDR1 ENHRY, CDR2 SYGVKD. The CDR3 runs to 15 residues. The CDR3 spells CAISEEGGSNQPQHF. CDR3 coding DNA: TGTGCCATCAGCGAGGAGGGGGGTAGCAATCAGCCCCAGCATTTT.

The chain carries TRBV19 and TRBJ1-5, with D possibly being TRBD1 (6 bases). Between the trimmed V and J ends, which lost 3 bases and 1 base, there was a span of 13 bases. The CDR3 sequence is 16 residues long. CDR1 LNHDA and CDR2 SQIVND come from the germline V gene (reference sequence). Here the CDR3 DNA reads TGTGCCAGTAGTATTGGGGACAAGGGGAGCAATCAGCCCCAGCATTTT. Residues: CASSIGDKGSNQPQHF.

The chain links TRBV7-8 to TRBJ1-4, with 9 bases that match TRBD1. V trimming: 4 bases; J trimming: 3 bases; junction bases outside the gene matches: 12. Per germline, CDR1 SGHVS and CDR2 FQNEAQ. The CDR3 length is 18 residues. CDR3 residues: CASSSGYRGRPANEKLFF. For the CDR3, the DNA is TGTGCCAGCAGCTCAGGTTACAGGGGGCGCCCAGCTAATGAAAAACTGTTTTTT.

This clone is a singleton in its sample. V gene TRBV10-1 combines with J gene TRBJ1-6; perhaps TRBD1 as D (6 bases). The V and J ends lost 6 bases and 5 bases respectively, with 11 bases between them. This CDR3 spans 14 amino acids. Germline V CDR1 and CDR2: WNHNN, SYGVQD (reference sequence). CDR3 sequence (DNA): TGCGCCAGCAGCCTGGGACAAAATAATTCACCCCTCCACTTT. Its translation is CASSLGQNNSPLHF.

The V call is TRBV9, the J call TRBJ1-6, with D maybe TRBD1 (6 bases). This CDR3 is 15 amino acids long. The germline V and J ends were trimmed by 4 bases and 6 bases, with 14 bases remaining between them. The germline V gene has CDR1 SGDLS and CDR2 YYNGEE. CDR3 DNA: TGTGCCAGCAGCTTACAGGGAGATGGTAATTCACCCCTCCACTTT. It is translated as CASSLQGDGNSPLHF.

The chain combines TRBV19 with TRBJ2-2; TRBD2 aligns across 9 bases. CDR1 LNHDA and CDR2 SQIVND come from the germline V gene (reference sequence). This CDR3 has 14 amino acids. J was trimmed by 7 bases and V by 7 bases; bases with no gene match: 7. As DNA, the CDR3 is TGTGCCAGTATGGGCGGGGGGGGGAACGGGGAGCTGTTTTTT. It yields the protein CASMGGGGNGELFF.

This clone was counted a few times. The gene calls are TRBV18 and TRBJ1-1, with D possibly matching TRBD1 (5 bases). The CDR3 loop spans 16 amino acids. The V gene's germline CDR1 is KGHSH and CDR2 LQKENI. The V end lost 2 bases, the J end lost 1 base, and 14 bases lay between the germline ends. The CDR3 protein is CASSPGAGQGNTEAFF. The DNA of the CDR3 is TGTGCCAGCTCACCAGGGGCGGGGCAGGGGAACACTGAAGCTTTCTTT.